The rows below give T cell receptor beta chains drawn from one sample of a study of cytomegalovirus exposure and HLA in healthy donors. The data were produced by immunoSEQ multiplex PCR, yet TCRdb's version contains in-frame clones alone and is incomplete. The profile covers fewer than 150,000 clones, with roughly 65% appearing a single time and 1.6% taken by the ten largest. Sequenced: PBMCs. All receptors come from a woman aged 25 to 45 in good health and CMV-seronegative. Both conserved end residues are part of each CDR3. Each record gives: D gene, clone size, J gene, V gene, CDR3 protein, CDR3 DNA. A D gene is named only where the DNA matches it firmly. Expanded clones are given a class, and other clones once, few, many or no size at all.

d_gene: TRBD1
abundance: NA
j_gene: TRBJ1-4
v_gene: TRBV5-4
CDR3aa: CASSLGQGSEKLFF
CDR3nt: TGTGCCAGCAGCCTTGGACAGGGAAGCGAAAAACTGTTTTTT

d_gene: NA
abundance: NA
j_gene: TRBJ2-2
v_gene: TRBV5-1
CDR3aa: CASSLSANTGELFF
CDR3nt: TGCGCCAGCAGCTTGTCAGCGAACACCGGGGAGCTGTTTTTT

d_gene: TRBD1
abundance: NA
j_gene: TRBJ2-1
v_gene: TRBV29-1
CDR3aa: CSVVWGSATGATFGEQFF
CDR3nt: TGCAGCGTTGTCTGGGGATCCGCCACAGGGGCCACCTTCGGGGAGCAGTTCTTC

d_gene: NA
abundance: NA
j_gene: TRBJ2-5
v_gene: TRBV5-1
CDR3aa: CASSLEQIQETQYF
CDR3nt: TGCGCCAGCAGCTTGGAACAAATCCAAGAGACCCAGTACTTC

d_gene: TRBD1
abundance: NA
j_gene: TRBJ1-5
v_gene: TRBV7-9
CDR3aa: CASSLAGTGGWDNQPQHF
CDR3nt: TGTGCCAGCAGCTTAGCCGGGACAGGGGGCTGGGACAATCAGCCCCAGCATTTT

d_gene: TRBD2
abundance: NA
j_gene: TRBJ2-5
v_gene: TRBV10-3
CDR3aa: CAIRSGGTGETQYF
CDR3nt: TGTGCCATCAGAAGCGGGGGGACCGGAGAGACCCAGTACTTC

d_gene: TRBD1
abundance: NA
j_gene: TRBJ1-1
v_gene: TRBV30
CDR3aa: CATQGQGDTEAFF
CDR3nt: TGTGCCACACAAGGACAGGGGGACACTGAAGCTTTCTTT

d_gene: NA
abundance: NA
j_gene: TRBJ1-4
v_gene: TRBV2
CDR3aa: CASWGGNGDEKLFF
CDR3nt: TGTGCCAGCTGGGGTGGGAACGGGGATGAAAAACTGTTTTTT

d_gene: NA
abundance: many
j_gene: TRBJ1-5
v_gene: TRBV7-2
CDR3aa: CASSLRQGSNQPQHF
CDR3nt: TGTGCCAGCAGCTTAAGGCAGGGTAGCAATCAGCCCCAGCATTTT

d_gene: TRBD1
abundance: once
j_gene: TRBJ1-2
v_gene: TRBV28
CDR3aa: CASSSGTGSLWDYGYTF
CDR3nt: TGTGCCAGCAGCTCCGGGACAGGGTCCTTATGGGACTATGGCTACACCTTC

d_gene: TRBD2
abundance: NA
j_gene: TRBJ2-3
v_gene: TRBV11-2
CDR3aa: CASSSSGGADTQYF
CDR3nt: TGTGCCAGCAGTTCTAGCGGGGGGGCAGATACGCAGTATTTT

d_gene: NA
abundance: few
j_gene: TRBJ2-5
v_gene: TRBV6-6
CDR3aa: CASSYEYQETQYF
CDR3nt: TGTGCCAGCAGTTACGAGTACCAAGAGACCCAGTACTTC

d_gene: TRBD1
abundance: few
j_gene: TRBJ1-6
v_gene: TRBV4-1
CDR3aa: CASSQDYSDRANSPLHF
CDR3nt: TGCGCCAGCAGCCAAGATTATTCGGACAGGGCTAACTCACCCCTCCACTTT

d_gene: TRBD2
abundance: NA
j_gene: TRBJ2-5
v_gene: TRBV10-3
CDR3aa: CAIRNREGETQYF
CDR3nt: TGTGCCATCAGGAATCGGGAGGGCGAGACCCAGTACTTC

d_gene: NA
abundance: once
j_gene: TRBJ2-5
v_gene: TRBV19
CDR3aa: CASSGGLQETQYF
CDR3nt: TGTGCCAGTAGTGGGGGCTTGCAAGAGACCCAGTACTTC

d_gene: NA
abundance: few
j_gene: TRBJ2-4
v_gene: TRBV10-3
CDR3aa: CATSGSLVAKNIQYF
CDR3nt: TGTGCCACCTCGGGTAGCCTTGTAGCCAAAAACATTCAGTACTTC

d_gene: TRBD2
abundance: NA
j_gene: TRBJ2-2
v_gene: TRBV19
CDR3aa: CASSAITGLAGNTGELFF
CDR3nt: TGTGCCAGTAGTGCCATAACAGGCCTAGCGGGAAACACCGGGGAGCTGTTTTTT

d_gene: NA
abundance: once
j_gene: TRBJ1-3
v_gene: TRBV20-1
CDR3aa: CSAERGDTIYF
CDR3nt: TGCAGTGCTGAACGGGGGGACACCATATATTTT

d_gene: TRBD1
abundance: NA
j_gene: TRBJ2-7
v_gene: TRBV29-1
CDR3aa: CSVGGTAEQYF
CDR3nt: TGCAGCGTTGGAGGGACAGCCGAGCAGTACTTC

d_gene: TRBD2
abundance: few
j_gene: TRBJ2-1
v_gene: TRBV23-1
CDR3aa: CASSHLAGGTYNEQFF
CDR3nt: TGCGCCAGCAGTCACCTAGCGGGAGGGACTTACAATGAGCAGTTCTTC

d_gene: TRBD1
abundance: NA
j_gene: TRBJ2-3
v_gene: TRBV9
CDR3aa: CASSSDREDTQYF
CDR3nt: TGTGCCAGCAGCTCTGACAGGGAGGATACGCAGTATTTT

d_gene: TRBD2
abundance: NA
j_gene: TRBJ2-7
v_gene: TRBV28
CDR3aa: CACGLAASYEQYF
CDR3nt: TGTGCCTGCGGACTAGCGGCCTCCTACGAGCAGTACTTC

d_gene: NA
abundance: NA
j_gene: TRBJ2-5
v_gene: TRBV9
CDR3aa: CASSVSSAQETQYF
CDR3nt: TGTGCCAGCAGCGTGTCTAGCGCCCAAGAGACCCAGTACTTC

d_gene: TRBD1
abundance: NA
j_gene: TRBJ2-3
v_gene: TRBV4-1
CDR3aa: CASSNPGGITDTQYF
CDR3nt: TGCGCCAGCAGCAACCCAGGGGGCATCACAGATACGCAGTATTTT

d_gene: TRBD1
abundance: NA
j_gene: TRBJ1-1
v_gene: TRBV11-1
CDR3aa: CASSLEGAGTEAFF
CDR3nt: TGTGCCAGCAGCTTAGAGGGGGCAGGTACTGAAGCTTTCTTT

d_gene: NA
abundance: NA
j_gene: TRBJ1-6
v_gene: TRBV10-1
CDR3aa: CASSGPTGKGSKPPNSPLHF
CDR3nt: TGCGCCAGCAGTGGGCCAACAGGGAAGGGATCAAAGCCCCCTAATTCACCCCTCCACTTT

d_gene: NA
abundance: NA
j_gene: TRBJ2-2
v_gene: TRBV4-2
CDR3aa: CASSQTKNSGELFF
CDR3nt: TGTGCCAGCAGCCAAACCAAGAACAGCGGGGAGCTGTTTTTT

d_gene: TRBD2
abundance: NA
j_gene: TRBJ2-3
v_gene: TRBV7-3
CDR3aa: CASSPGLAGDTQYF
CDR3nt: TGTGCCAGCAGCCCGGGACTAGCGGGAGATACGCAGTATTTT

d_gene: NA
abundance: NA
j_gene: TRBJ1-6
v_gene: TRBV27
CDR3aa: CASSWEGAGVNSPLHF
CDR3nt: TGTGCCAGCAGTTGGGAAGGGGCAGGGGTGAATTCACCCCTCCACTTT

d_gene: TRBD1
abundance: once
j_gene: TRBJ2-1
v_gene: TRBV6-1
CDR3aa: CASSEDDRASYNEQFF
CDR3nt: TGTGCCAGCAGTGAAGATGACAGGGCCTCCTACAATGAGCAGTTCTTC

d_gene: NA
abundance: few
j_gene: TRBJ2-7
v_gene: TRBV11-2
CDR3aa: CASSLDPTDEQYF
CDR3nt: TGTGCCAGCAGCTTAGATCCTACGGACGAGCAGTACTTC

d_gene: NA
abundance: once
j_gene: TRBJ2-6
v_gene: TRBV18
CDR3aa: CASSRDSPSGANVLTF
CDR3nt: TGTGCCAGCTCCCGTGACAGCCCCTCTGGGGCCAACGTCCTGACTTTC

d_gene: TRBD1
abundance: once
j_gene: TRBJ1-5
v_gene: TRBV7-2
CDR3aa: CASSRQGSNQPQHF
CDR3nt: TGTGCCAGCAGTCGACAGGGGAGCAATCAGCCCCAGCATTTT

d_gene: NA
abundance: NA
j_gene: TRBJ2-7
v_gene: TRBV10-3
CDR3aa: CAISVDRTSSYEQYF
CDR3nt: TGTGCCATCAGTGTTGACAGGACTTCCTCCTACGAGCAGTACTTC

d_gene: TRBD2
abundance: few
j_gene: TRBJ2-5
v_gene: TRBV2
CDR3aa: CARGLAEFQRETQYF
CDR3nt: TGTGCCAGGGGACTAGCGGAATTTCAAAGGGAGACCCAGTACTTC

d_gene: NA
abundance: NA
j_gene: TRBJ1-1
v_gene: TRBV2
CDR3aa: CASSVGVITEAFF
CDR3nt: TGTGCCAGCAGTGTAGGGGTGATCACTGAAGCTTTCTTT

d_gene: NA
abundance: NA
j_gene: TRBJ1-1
v_gene: TRBV28
CDR3aa: CASGWPGAPNTEAFF
CDR3nt: TGTGCCAGCGGGTGGCCAGGGGCACCCAACACTGAAGCTTTCTTT

d_gene: TRBD2
abundance: few
j_gene: TRBJ2-3
v_gene: TRBV4-2
CDR3aa: CASSPVAGGRDTQYF
CDR3nt: TGTGCCAGCAGCCCTGTAGCGGGAGGCCGGGATACGCAGTATTTT

d_gene: TRBD1
abundance: NA
j_gene: TRBJ1-2
v_gene: TRBV6-6
CDR3aa: CASTQRGQGAPGYTF
CDR3nt: TGTGCCAGCACCCAGCGGGGACAGGGGGCGCCTGGCTACACCTTC

d_gene: NA
abundance: NA
j_gene: TRBJ2-1
v_gene: TRBV5-5
CDR3aa: CASSLAGHNEQFF
CDR3nt: TGTGCCAGCAGCTTGGCGGGTCACAATGAGCAGTTCTTC